This T cell receptor beta chain was profiled in a study of T cell changes during pregnancy in multiple sclerosis. Profiled with immunoSEQ multiplex PCR; TCRdb holds only in-frame clones, not every one. The table has tens of thousands of clones, about 92% seen once. Trimming cost V 3 bases and J 0 bases, with 9 bases left between them. Germline loops: CDR1 PRHDT, CDR2 FYEKMQ (reference sequence). The CDR3 has 15 residues. The chain links TRBV13 to TRBJ1-3, with D hard to call. The sequence came from a female donor in good health, enrolled as a control in a pregnancy study. The sequenced sample was peripheral blood, obtained in the second trimester of pregnancy. CDR3 in amino acids: CASSFRRYSGNTIYF. CDR3 bases: TGTGCCAGCAGCTTTAGGCGGTACTCTGGAAACACCATATATTTT.